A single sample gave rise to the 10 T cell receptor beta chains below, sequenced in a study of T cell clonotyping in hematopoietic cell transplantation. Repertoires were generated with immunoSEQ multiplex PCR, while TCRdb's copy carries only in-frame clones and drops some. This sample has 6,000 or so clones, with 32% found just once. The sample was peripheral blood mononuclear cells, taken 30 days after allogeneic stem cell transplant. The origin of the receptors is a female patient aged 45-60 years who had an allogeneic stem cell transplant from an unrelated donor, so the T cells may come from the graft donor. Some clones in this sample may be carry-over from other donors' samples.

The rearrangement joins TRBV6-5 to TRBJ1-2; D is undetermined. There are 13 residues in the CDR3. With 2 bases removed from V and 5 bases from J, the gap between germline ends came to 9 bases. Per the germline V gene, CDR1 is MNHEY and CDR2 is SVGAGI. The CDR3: CASSYQADYGYTF. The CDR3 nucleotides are TGTGCCAGCAGTTACCAGGCCGATTATGGCTACACCTTC.

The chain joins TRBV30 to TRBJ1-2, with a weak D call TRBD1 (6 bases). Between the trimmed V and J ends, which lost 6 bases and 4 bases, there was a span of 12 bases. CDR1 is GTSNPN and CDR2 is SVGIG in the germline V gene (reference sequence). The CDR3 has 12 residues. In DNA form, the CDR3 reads TGTGCCTGCGGCCCAGGGGTCTATGGCTACACCTTC. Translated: CACGPGVYGYTF.

The CDR3 spells CALTASLGEKLFF. CDR3 nucleotides: TGTGCCTTAACCGCCTCCCTAGGGGAAAAACTGTTTTTT. The V and J genes are TRBV30 and TRBJ1-4; D unresolved. Germline assignment: CDR1 GTSNPN and CDR2 SVGIG (reference sequence). The CDR3 covers 13 residues. V was pared by 7 bases and J by 8 bases, with 17 bases between.

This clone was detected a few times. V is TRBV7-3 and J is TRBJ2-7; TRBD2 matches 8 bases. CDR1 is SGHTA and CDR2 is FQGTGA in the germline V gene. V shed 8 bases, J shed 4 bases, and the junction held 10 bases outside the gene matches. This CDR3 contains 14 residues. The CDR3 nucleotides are TGTGCCAGCTCCCCTAACGGGGGGGCTTACGAGCAGTACTTC. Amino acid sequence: CASSPNGGAYEQYF. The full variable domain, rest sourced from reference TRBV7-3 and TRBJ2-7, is GAGVSQTPSNKVTEKGKYVELRCDPISGHTALYWYRQSLGQGPEFLIYFQGTGAADDSGLPNDRFFAVRPEGSVSTLKIQRTERGDSAVYLCASSPNGGAYEQYFGPGTRLTVT.

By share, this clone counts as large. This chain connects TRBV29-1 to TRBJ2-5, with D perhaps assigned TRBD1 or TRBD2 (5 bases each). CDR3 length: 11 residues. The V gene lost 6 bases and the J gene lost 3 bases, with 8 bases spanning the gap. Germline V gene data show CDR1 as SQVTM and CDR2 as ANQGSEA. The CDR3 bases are TGCAGCGTGTGGGGGAAAGAGACCCAGTACTTC. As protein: CSVWGKETQYF.

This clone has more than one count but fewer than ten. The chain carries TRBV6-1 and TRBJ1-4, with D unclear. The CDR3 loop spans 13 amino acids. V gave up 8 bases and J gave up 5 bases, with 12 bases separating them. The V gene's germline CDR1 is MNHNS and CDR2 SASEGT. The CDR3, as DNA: TGTGCCAGCCAGTGGTCTGCGAATGAAAAACTGTTTTTT. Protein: CASQWSANEKLFF.

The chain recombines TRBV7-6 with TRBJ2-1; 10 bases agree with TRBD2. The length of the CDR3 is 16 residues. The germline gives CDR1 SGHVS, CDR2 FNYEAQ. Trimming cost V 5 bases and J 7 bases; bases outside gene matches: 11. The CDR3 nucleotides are TGTGCCAGCAGCCCTCTCGGACTAGCGGACCGTAATGAGCAGTTCTTC. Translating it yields CASSPLGLADRNEQFF.

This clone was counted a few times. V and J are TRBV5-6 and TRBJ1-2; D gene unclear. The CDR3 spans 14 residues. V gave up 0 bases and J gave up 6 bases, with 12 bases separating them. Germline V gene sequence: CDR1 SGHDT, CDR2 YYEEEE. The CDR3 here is CASSLEEGFDGYTF. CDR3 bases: TGTGCCAGCAGCTTGGAAGAGGGATTCGATGGCTACACCTTC.

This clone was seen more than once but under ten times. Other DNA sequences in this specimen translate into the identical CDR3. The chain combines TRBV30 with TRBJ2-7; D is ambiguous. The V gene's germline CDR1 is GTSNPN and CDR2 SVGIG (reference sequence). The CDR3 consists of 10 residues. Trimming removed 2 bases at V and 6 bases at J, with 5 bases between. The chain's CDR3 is CAWSLREQYF. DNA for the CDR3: TGTGCCTGGAGTTTGCGCGAGCAGTACTTC.

The CDR3, as DNA: TGTGCCAGCAGTGGGTTTTTGGACGGGGAGTTTGGTGGCTACACCTTC. It encodes CASSGFLDGEFGGYTF. V gene TRBV25-1 combines with J gene TRBJ1-2; D is unclear. The germline V gene has CDR1 MGHDK and CDR2 SYGVNS. V lost 4 bases and J 7 bases, leaving 22 bases between the germline ends. CDR3 length: 16 residues.